This TCR beta chain was captured by sequencing in a study of blood T cell repertoires in COVID-19. Study-level information: T cells, B-cell-depleted T cells, or PBMCs supplied cDNA or gDNA.

Measured with immunoSEQ multiplex PCR; TCRdb has only the in-frame clones, and not every one. The data hold 15,000 to 20,000 clones, with around four fifths observed a single time. The V gene's germline CDR1 is KGHDR and CDR2 SFDVKD. Trimming pared 4 bases from V and 4 bases from J, leaving 23 bases between. The CDR3 extends over 18 amino acids. J is TRBJ2-3 and V is TRBV24-1; possibly TRBD2 for D (7 bases). The TCR comes from a man aged 55 to 70 with active or convalescent COVID-19. The sample was peripheral blood. The CDR3 nucleotides are TGTGCCACCAGTGAAGGGGGGAGGGCCTTTAGTGACCCAGATACGCAGTATTTT. As protein: CATSEGGRAFSDPDTQYF.